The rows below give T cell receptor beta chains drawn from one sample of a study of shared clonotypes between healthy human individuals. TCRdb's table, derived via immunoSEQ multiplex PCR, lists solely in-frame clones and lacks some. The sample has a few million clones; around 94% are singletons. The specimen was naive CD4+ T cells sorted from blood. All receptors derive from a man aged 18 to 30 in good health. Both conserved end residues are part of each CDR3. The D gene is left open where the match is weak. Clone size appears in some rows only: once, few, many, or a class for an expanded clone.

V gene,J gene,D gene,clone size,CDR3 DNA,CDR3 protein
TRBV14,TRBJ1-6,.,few,TGTGCCAGCAGCCAAATAGGGAATTCACCCCTCCACTTT,CASSQIGNSPLHF
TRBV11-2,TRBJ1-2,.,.,TGTGCCAGCAGCTCGTCGTTTGGCGGCTACACCTTC,CASSSSFGGYTF
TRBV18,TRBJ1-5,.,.,TGTGCCAGCTCCCAACAAGGGGATCAGCCCCAGCATTTT,CASSQQGDQPQHF
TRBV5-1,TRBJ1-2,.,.,TGCGCCAGCAGCTCGACAGGAGCTAACTATGGCTACACCTTC,CASSSTGANYGYTF
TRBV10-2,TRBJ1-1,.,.,TGCGCCAGCTTTTCAGGGAAACGTGGGCTTTTGGGTATGAACACTGAAGCTTTCTTT,CASFSGKRGLLGMNTEAFF
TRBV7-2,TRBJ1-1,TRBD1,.,TGTGCCAGCAGCGAGGCAGGGGGCATGAACACTGAAGCTTTCTTT,CASSEAGGMNTEAFF
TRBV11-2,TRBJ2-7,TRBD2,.,TGTGCCAGCAGCTTAGGCTTCCTAGCGGGAGCCTACGAGCAGTACTTC,CASSLGFLAGAYEQYF
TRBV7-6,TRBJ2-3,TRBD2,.,TGTGCCAGCAGCTCCGGGACTAGCGGGAGGGCCCAAGGAGATACGCAGTATTTT,CASSSGTSGRAQGDTQYF
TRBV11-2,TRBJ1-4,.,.,TGTGCCAGCAGCTTAGGACAGAAGAATGAAAAACTGTTTTTT,CASSLGQKNEKLFF
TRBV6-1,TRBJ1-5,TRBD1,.,TGTGCCAGCAGTGAACGCCAGGGGGGGCAGCCCCAGCATTTT,CASSERQGGQPQHF
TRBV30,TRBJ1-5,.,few,TGTGCCTGGAGTGCACTAACCCTCGGCGAGCCCCAGCATTTT,CAWSALTLGEPQHF
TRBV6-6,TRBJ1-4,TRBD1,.,TGTGCCAGCAGTTACCTAACAGGGGGGGGTGAAAAACTGTTTTTT,CASSYLTGGGEKLFF
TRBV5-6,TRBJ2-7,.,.,TGTGCCAGCAGCTTGGAAACAGGGAGGAACGAGCAGTACTTC,CASSLETGRNEQYF
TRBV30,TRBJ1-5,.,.,TGTGCCTGGAGCCGTCAAAAAATGCCTTATAGCAATCAGCCCCAGCATTTT,CAWSRQKMPYSNQPQHF
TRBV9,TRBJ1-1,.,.,TGTGCCAGCAGCGTAGCGACTTCGGGCCTGGAAGCTTTCTTT,CASSVATSGLEAFF
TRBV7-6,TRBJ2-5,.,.,TGTGCCAGCAGCTTAGAGTATGTGCGAAAGACCCAGTACTTC,CASSLEYVRKTQYF
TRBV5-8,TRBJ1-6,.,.,TGTGCCAGCAGCGCTGCAACCTCCTATAATTCACCCCTCCACTTT,CASSAATSYNSPLHF
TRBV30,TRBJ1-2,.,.,TGTGCCTGGAGGCCCGGCTGGGAGGTCACGAACTATGGCTACACCTTC,CAWRPGWEVTNYGYTF
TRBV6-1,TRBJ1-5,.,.,TGTGCCAGCAGTGAAAAGCAGGGGATTCAGCCCCAGCATTTT,CASSEKQGIQPQHF
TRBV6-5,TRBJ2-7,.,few,TGTGCCAGCAGTTACGTGGCAGGGTCCTACGAGCAGTACTTC,CASSYVAGSYEQYF
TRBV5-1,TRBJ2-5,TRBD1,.,TGCGCCAGCAGCTTGGGTAGACAGGGCCAAGAGACCCAGTACTTC,CASSLGRQGQETQYF
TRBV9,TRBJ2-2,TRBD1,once,TGTGCCAGCAGCGCGGCGGGACAGGGTCCTTACACCGGGGAGCTGTTTTTT,CASSAAGQGPYTGELFF
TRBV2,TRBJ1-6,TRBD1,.,TGTGCCAGCACTACACAGGGGGTCTATAATTCACCCCTCCACTTT,CASTTQGVYNSPLHF
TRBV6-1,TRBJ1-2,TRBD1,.,TGTGCCAGCACTACCCGGGACAGGGCTGGCTATGGCTACACCTTC,CASTTRDRAGYGYTF
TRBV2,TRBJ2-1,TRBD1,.,TGTGCCAGCAGCCGGGACAGGGCCTACAATGAGCAGTTCTTC,CASSRDRAYNEQFF
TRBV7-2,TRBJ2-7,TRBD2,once,TGTGCCAGCAGCTTAGTTGCGGGAGGGCCCTACGAGCAGTACTTC,CASSLVAGGPYEQYF
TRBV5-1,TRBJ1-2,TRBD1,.,TGCGCCAGCAGCTTCGGGGACAGAACAATTAACTATGGCTACACCTTC,CASSFGDRTINYGYTF
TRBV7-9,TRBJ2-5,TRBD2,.,TGTGCCAGCAGCTTTTCGGAGCGGGGTTTAGAGACCCAGTACTTC,CASSFSERGLETQYF
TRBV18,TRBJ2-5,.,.,TGTGCCAGCTCACTGGCGGGGGAGACCCAGTACTTC,CASSLAGETQYF